These 14 T cell receptor beta chains came from one sample sequenced in a study of CD8+CD57+ T cells in acquired aplastic anemia. CD8+CD57+ cell expansion, shown by flow cytometry, had occurred in the patients selected for sequencing. Investigators profiled TCR beta VDJ and CDR3 from genomic DNA template. Each CDR3 protein is one row after TCRdb ran MiXCR on the reads. The sample shows hundreds of thousands of distinct CDR3 sequences, about a third of them seen only once. The sample consisted of sorted CD4+, CD8+, or CD8+CD57+ T cells (not recorded which) from PBMCs. Receptor source: a human donor with aplastic anemia.

This clonotype was observed a handful of times. The rearrangement links TRBV11-2 to TRBJ1-2, with D uncertain. In germline, CDR1 is SGHAT, CDR2 FQNNGV. The CDR3 sequence is 19 residues long. Trimming shortened V by 5 bases and J by 0 bases, and 25 bases separated the two germline ends. The CDR3, as DNA: TGTGCCAGCAGCCCGAATTCTCTTTTCTACAGCCCGACTAACTATGGCTACACCTTC. This gives the protein CASSPNSLFYSPTNYGYTF. Looking up the rest from reference TRBV11-2 and TRBJ1-2 gives the full variable domain: EAGVAQSPRYKIIEKRQSVAFWCNPISGHATLYWYQQILGQGPKLLIQFQNNGVVDDSQLPKDRFSAERLKGVDSTLKIQPAKLEDSAVYLCASSPNSLFYSPTNYGYTFGSGTRLTVV.

This clonotype was observed many times. This chain uses TRBV11-3 with TRBJ1-1; D gene unclear. CDR1 is SGHNT, CDR2 YENEEA, per germline. The V end lost 5 bases, the J end lost 3 bases, and 7 bases lay between the germline ends. The CDR3 is 12 amino acids. CDR3 protein: CASSHRDTEAFF. DNA for the CDR3: TGTGCCAGCAGCCATAGGGACACTGAAGCTTTCTTT. The full variable domain, rest sourced from reference TRBV11-3 and TRBJ1-1, is EAGVVQSPRYKIIEKKQPVAFWCNPISGHNTLYWYLQNLGQGPELLIRYENEEAVDDSQLPKDRFSAERLKGVDSTLKIQPAELGDSAVYLCASSHRDTEAFFGQGTRLTVV.

This clonotype was counted between two and nine times. One end of the junction does not line up with germline, which may come from a read error. The chain carries TRBV3-1 and TRBJ1-1, with 8 bases lining up with TRBD1. The CDR3 has 13 residues. The germline CDR1 and CDR2 sequences are LGHDT and YNNKEL (reference sequence). The CDR3 loop reads CASSQLGQGSLGF. The DNA of the CDR3 is TGTGCCAGCAGCCAACTTGGACAGGGCAGCTTGGGTTTT.

The chain employs TRBV19 and TRBJ1-2; D is undetermined. Per germline, CDR1 LNHDA and CDR2 SQIVND (reference sequence). The CDR3 has 13 amino acids. V shed 3 bases and J shed 2 bases, with 7 bases lying between them. This CDR3 is CASSIQLNYGYTF. CDR3 sequence (DNA): TGTGCCAGTAGTATTCAGCTAAACTATGGCTACACCTTC.

This clonotype was detected only a few times. As DNA, the CDR3 is TGTGCCAGCAGTTTAGGGGGCGCTTATTCACCCCTCCACTTT. As protein: CASSLGGAYSPLHF. The chain joins TRBV28 to TRBJ1-6, with D perhaps TRBD1 (6 bases). Germline CDR1 MDHEN, CDR2 SYDVKM. Trimming left V 2 bases short and J 8 bases short, with 10 bases between. The length of the CDR3 is 14 residues.

This clonotype was counted only a few times. The chain links TRBV15 to TRBJ1-5; 8 nucleotides align to TRBD1. Germline-derived CDR1 and CDR2 are LNHNV and YYDKDF (reference sequence). CDR3 length: 14 residues. V lost 5 bases, J lost 9 bases, and 9 bases stayed unmatched. The CDR3 DNA reads as TGTGCCACCAGCTCCGGACAGGGCGAACGGCCCCAGCATTTT. Its translation: CATSSGQGERPQHF.

As to this clonotype: A read error may explain this, as a much larger clone is one base away. V is TRBV20-1 and J is TRBJ2-7, with D tentatively TRBD1 (5 bases). The germline V gene has CDR1 DFQATT and CDR2 SNEGSKA (reference sequence). The CDR3 loop spans 13 amino acids. This CDR3 reads CSARLDSSYKQYF. CDR3 bases: TGCAGTGCTAGGTTAGACAGTTCCTACAAGCAGTACTTC.

A single count supports this clonotype. One end of the junction fails to match germline, which may point to a read error. This chain uses TRBV2 with TRBJ2-7; no definite D call. The CDR3 is 12 amino acids. Looked up from germline, CDR1 is SNHLY and CDR2 is FYNNEI. CDR3 residues: CASSTFSYVQYF. CDR3 DNA sequence: TGTGCCAGCAGTACTTTTTCCTACGTGCAGTACTTC.

This clonotype was counted a few times. Germline and junction disagree at one end, which may indicate a read error. The V call is TRBV9, the J call TRBJ2-2; TRBD2 matches 7 bases. Germline CDR1 SGDLS, CDR2 YYNGEE. The CDR3 sequence is 16 residues long. CDR3 DNA: TGTGCCAGCAACGTATCGTCCAGACTAGCCGCCGGGGAGCTGTTTTTT. Its protein is CASNVSSRLAAGELFF.

In its sample, this clonotype was seen many times. This chain connects TRBV25-1 to TRBJ1-1, with D uncertain. Germline V gene data show CDR1 as MGHDK and CDR2 as SYGVNS. This CDR3 is built from 14 residues. V lost 3 bases and J 0 bases, leaving 8 bases between the germline ends. The CDR3 nucleotides read TGTGCCAGCAGTGATGTGGGTATGAACACTGAAGCTTTCTTT. It codes for CASSDVGMNTEAFF.

This clonotype appeared a few times. The chain joins TRBV20-1 to TRBJ2-1; 12 bases agree with TRBD2. Germline trimming cut 2 bases from V and 7 bases from J; bases unmatched to any gene: 6. This CDR3 spans 15 amino acids. The germline gives CDR1 DFQATT, CDR2 SNEGSKA (reference sequence). CDR3 sequence: CSARLAGGLGNEQFF. The CDR3 region has the DNA TGCAGTGCTAGACTAGCGGGAGGGCTGGGGAATGAGCAGTTCTTC.

This clonotype has at least ten counts. V and J are TRBV12-3 or TRBV12-4 and TRBJ1-6; a weak D match, TRBD1 (6 bases). V lost 5 bases and J 3 bases, leaving 8 bases between the germline ends. This CDR3 contains 14 residues. CDR3 coding DNA: TGTGCCAGCAGTCCAGGGGACTATAATTCACCCCTCCACTTT. As protein: CASSPGDYNSPLHF.

This clonotype has a count of ten or more. This sequence joins TRBV2 and TRBJ2-3; 7 bases line up with TRBD1. The J segment lost 3 bases and the V segment lost 6 bases, leaving 3 bases of the junction unmatched. Germline-derived CDR1 and CDR2 are SNHLY and FYNNEI. The CDR3 contains 13 residues. CDR3 sequence reads: CASRGTATDTQYF. In nucleotides, the CDR3 is TGTGCCAGCAGGGGGACAGCAACAGATACGCAGTATTTT. Supplemented by reference TRBV2 and TRBJ2-3, the full variable domain reads EPEVTQTPSHQVTQMGQEVILRCVPISNHLYFYWYRQILGQKVEFLVSFYNNEISEKSEIFDDQFSVERPDGSNFTLKIRSTKLEDSAMYFCASRGTATDTQYFGPGTRLTVL.

The CDR3 DNA reads TGCGCCAGCAGTAGCCTCGGGGACTACGAGCAGTACTTC. Amino acids: CASSSLGDYEQYF. The chain joins TRBV10-1 to TRBJ2-7; possible D gene TRBD2, 5 bases. V was clipped by 5 bases and J by 3 bases, with 11 bases between them. This CDR3 comprises 13 residues. Germline V gene data show CDR1 as WNHNN and CDR2 as SYGVQD (reference sequence).